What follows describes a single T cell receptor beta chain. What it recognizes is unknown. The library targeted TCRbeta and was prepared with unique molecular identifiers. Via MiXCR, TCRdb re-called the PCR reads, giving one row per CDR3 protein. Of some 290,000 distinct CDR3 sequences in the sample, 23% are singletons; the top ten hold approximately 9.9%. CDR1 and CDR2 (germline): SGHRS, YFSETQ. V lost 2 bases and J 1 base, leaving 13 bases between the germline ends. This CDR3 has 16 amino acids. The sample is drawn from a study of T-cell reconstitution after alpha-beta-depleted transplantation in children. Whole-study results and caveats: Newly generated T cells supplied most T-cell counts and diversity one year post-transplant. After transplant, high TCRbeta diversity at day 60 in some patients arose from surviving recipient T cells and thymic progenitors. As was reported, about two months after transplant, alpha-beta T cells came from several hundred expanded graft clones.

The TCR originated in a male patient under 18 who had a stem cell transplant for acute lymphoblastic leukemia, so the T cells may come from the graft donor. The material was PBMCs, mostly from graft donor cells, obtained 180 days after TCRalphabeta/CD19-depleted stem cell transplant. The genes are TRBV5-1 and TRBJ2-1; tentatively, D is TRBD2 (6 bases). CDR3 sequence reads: CASSLGGSKSYNEQFF. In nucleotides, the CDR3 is TGCGCCAGCAGCTTAGGAGGGAGTAAATCCTACAATGAGCAGTTCTTC.